This T cell receptor (beta chain) was captured by sequencing in a study of blood T cell repertoires in COVID-19. The overall study: From the United States, Italy and Spain came samples of acute and convalescent COVID-19. From T cells, B-cell-depleted T cells, or PBMCs came the material, which was cDNA or gDNA.

Original handling: For nucleated cells, counts were estimated from reference gene primer amplification. The table came from immunoSEQ multiplex PCR; TCRdb's copy has only in-frame clones and leaves some out. V and J calls and clone size are copied from that table; D and trimming were computed from the DNA. In the table there are some 140,000 clones, about 80% of which are singletons. Germline CDR1 LGHNA, CDR2 YSLEER. Trimming took off 0 bases at V and 0 bases at J, with 15 bases between the two ends. The CDR3 runs 19 residues. The receptor comes from a man aged 55-75 years with acute or convalescent COVID-19. Sequencing was carried out using peripheral blood. The rearrangement joins TRBV4-3 to TRBJ2-6; possible D gene TRBD1, 5 bases. The CDR3 sequence is CASSQEGATTASGANVLTF. In nucleotides, the CDR3 is TGCGCCAGCAGCCAAGAAGGAGCAACGACAGCCTCTGGGGCCAACGTCCTGACTTTC.